This T cell receptor (beta chain) was identified during a study of T cell responses to AZD1222 COVID-19 vaccine. Study observations and caveats: Sampled repertoires all dated from after the peak T cell response. As reported, nearly half of all spike-specific TCRs target variant regions that are unmutated.

Trimming shortened V by 0 bases and J by 0 bases, and 9 bases separated the two germline ends. This CDR3 spans 15 amino acids. The germline gives CDR1 MNHNS, CDR2 SASEGT. The table came from immunoSEQ multiplex PCR; TCRdb's copy has only in-frame clones and leaves some out. The sample shows 60,000 to 85,000 clones, 87% of them seen only once. Comment on this clone: Its cognate antigen is unknown.

This receptor was obtained from an adult who received the AZD1222 COVID-19 vaccine. Sequencing used peripheral blood, obtained 28 days after the second AZD1222 dose. The chain uses TRBV6-1 and TRBJ2-7; D is ambiguous. CDR3 residues: CASSEARPASYEQYF. CDR3 bases: TGTGCCAGCAGTGAAGCGCGCCCGGCCTCCTACGAGCAGTACTTC.